These 13 T cell receptor beta chains originate from one sample sequenced in a study of human T cells and chemical hapten exposure. Stated time point: patch test 1, 2 weeks after DPC sensitization. As to treatment: therapeutic diphenylcyclopropenone sensitization with weekly scalp DPC. TCRdb itself ran the RACE reads through MiXCR, one entry per CDR3 protein. The table has 95,000 to 100,000 distinct CDR3 sequences, around an eighth seen once. The material sequenced was whole blood, taken in connection with sensitization to the hapten diphenylcyclopropenone (DPC). The receptors originated from a middle-aged woman with alopecia areata. Some clones in this sample may be carry-over from other donors' samples.

This clonotype was counted between two and nine times. J is TRBJ2-7 and V is TRBV9; 11 bases are a match to TRBD1. Looked up from germline, CDR1 is SGDLS and CDR2 is YYNGEE. The CDR3 consists of 14 residues. After removal of 7 bases from V and 4 bases from J, the junction contained 7 bases not matched to a gene. CDR3 bases: TGTGCCAGCGCCCGGACAGGGGGCATGTACGAGCAGTACTTC. As protein: CASARTGGMYEQYF.

The rearrangement uses TRBV27 and TRBJ2-7; D is undetermined. V lost 4 bases, J lost 3 bases, and 13 bases lay in between. CDR3 length: 14 amino acids. Germline CDR1 and CDR2: MNHEY and SMNVEV (reference sequence). CDR3 amino acids: CASSSQSAHYEQYF. Here the CDR3 DNA reads TGTGCCAGCAGTTCCCAAAGCGCCCACTACGAGCAGTACTTC.

The genes are TRBV28 and TRBJ2-3; 9 nucleotides match TRBD2. V was pared by 2 bases and J by 0 bases, with 3 bases of the junction left unmatched. The CDR3 extends over 16 amino acids. Germline loops: CDR1 MDHEN, CDR2 SYDVKM. The CDR3 DNA reads TGTGCCAGCAGTTTAGGGACTAGCTCCAGCACAGATACGCAGTATTTT. Its protein is CASSLGTSSSTDTQYF.

This clonotype was counted a few times. The chain joins TRBV9 to TRBJ1-1; 9 nucleotides agree with TRBD1. In germline, CDR1 is SGDLS, CDR2 YYNGEE. V dropped 3 bases and J dropped 12; count of bases not matched to a gene: 6. This CDR3 contains 12 residues. CDR3 region: CASSGRTGETFF. The CDR3 region has the DNA TGTGCCAGCAGCGGGAGGACAGGGGAAACTTTCTTT.

This clonotype has at least ten counts. The V gene is TRBV6-5, the J gene TRBJ2-5; 11 bases line up with TRBD2. This CDR3 has 15 residues. The V and J ends lost 4 bases and 6 bases, in that order; junction bases with no gene match: 7. The V gene's germline CDR1 is MNHEY and CDR2 SVGAGI. The CDR3 nucleotides read TGTGCCAGCAGTTTAGCGGGAGGGCCCGTTCAGACCCAGTACTTC. As protein: CASSLAGGPVQTQYF.

This clonotype was counted many times. The CDR3 nucleotides read TGTGCCAGCAGCTTGGGGAACACCGGGGAGCTGTTTTTT. Residues: CASSLGNTGELFF. This chain connects TRBV12-3 or TRBV12-4 to TRBJ2-2; unclear D gene. Trimming took off 6 bases at V and 1 base at J, with 6 bases between the two ends. The CDR3 runs 13 residues.

This clonotype has at least ten counts. J is TRBJ2-1 and V is TRBV2; 9 nucleotides agree with TRBD2. The junction had 0 bases not matched to a gene; V was cut back by 5 bases and J by 7 bases. Looked up from germline, CDR1 is SNHLY and CDR2 is FYNNEI. The CDR3 contains 12 residues. The CDR3 nucleotides are TGTGCCAGCAGTCTAGCGGGGAATGAGCAGTTCTTC. Protein product: CASSLAGNEQFF.

Only a few counts were recorded for this clonotype. V is TRBV27 and J is TRBJ2-7; D is ambiguous. The CDR3 has 17 amino acids. CDR1 and CDR2 from the germline V gene are MNHEY and SMNVEV (reference sequence). The V gene lost 2 bases and the J gene lost 2 bases, with 19 bases spanning the gap. CDR3 DNA sequence: TGTGCCAGCAGTTTAACGGCAACTGGACGGACCCCCTACGAGCAGTACTTC. Its translation is CASSLTATGRTPYEQYF.

The CDR3 loop is CASSHAGGLGNTEAFF. For the CDR3, the DNA is TGTGCCAGCAGCCACGCAGGGGGCCTGGGGAACACTGAAGCTTTCTTT. This chain uses TRBV7-9 with TRBJ1-1; TRBD1 agrees at 8 bases. J gave up 1 base and V 5 bases, and 9 bases lay outside the gene matches. Germline lookup yields CDR1 SEHNR and CDR2 FQNEAQ (reference sequence). The CDR3 is 16 residues long.

The genes are TRBV5-1 and TRBJ1-3; D might be TRBD1 (5 bases). The CDR3 runs 16 residues. Germline CDR1 is SGHRS and CDR2 is YFSETQ. V was pared by 0 bases and J by 0 bases, with 10 bases between. The CDR3 here is CASSLGQIVSGNTIYF. The CDR3 DNA is TGCGCCAGCAGCTTGGGACAGATCGTCTCTGGAAACACCATATATTTT.

The DNA for the CDR3 is TGCAGCGTTCGGGGCACAAGGAGCACCGGGGAGCTGTTTTTT. Protein product: CSVRGTRSTGELFF. The chain carries TRBV29-1 and TRBJ2-2, with D perhaps TRBD1 or TRBD2 (5 bases each). The germline CDR1 and CDR2 sequences are SQVTM and ANQGSEA. The CDR3 is 14 residues long. V gave up 5 bases and J gave up 4 bases, with 14 bases separating them.

This clonotype was observed a handful of times. This chain uses TRBV12-3 or TRBV12-4 with TRBJ2-3; TRBD2 matches 11 bases. With V trimmed by 6 bases and J by 4 bases, 6 bases remained unmatched. The CDR3 extends over 15 amino acids. The CDR3 protein is CASRELAGGPDTQYF. CDR3 bases: TGTGCCAGCAGGGAGCTAGCGGGAGGCCCAGATACGCAGTATTTT.

The sample holds many counts of this clonotype. The chain carries TRBV7-8 and TRBJ2-1; unclear D gene. Germline V gene lookup returns CDR1 SGHVS and CDR2 FQNEAQ. The CDR3 is 15 residues long. Trimming left V 2 bases short and J 2 bases short, with 10 bases between. Written as DNA, the CDR3 is TGTGCCAGCAGCTTAATGGGTAGCCCCTACAATGAGCAGTTCTTC. The encoded protein is CASSLMGSPYNEQFF.